These T cell receptor beta chains were read from a single sample in a study of cytomegalovirus exposure and HLA in healthy donors. This table comes from immunoSEQ multiplex PCR, and its TCRdb copy is limited to in-frame clones, with some not included. This table has roughly 200,000 clones, about three quarters appearing once. The source material was PBMCs. These receptors all come from a woman aged 55-75 years in good health and CMV-seropositive. Each CDR3 is given with its conserved first and last residue. Clone size is stated in some rows and not others, as once, few, many or a class when expanded.

V gene,clone size,J gene,CDR3 protein
TRBV9,few,TRBJ2-1,CASSVVIGSGSKDEQFF
TRBV6-1,once,TRBJ2-5,CASSGTGRGVQETQYF
TRBV30,once,TRBJ1-2,CAWTPGRPPHGYTF
TRBV5-1,NA,TRBJ1-2,CASSRGGIGEAASGGYTF
TRBV19,few,TRBJ1-2,CASSIGGGLSGGYTF
TRBV7-9,NA,TRBJ1-3,CASSFDRAGNTIYF
TRBV7-9,NA,TRBJ2-5,CSSTARVLAGKVYQETQYF
TRBV30,NA,TRBJ1-5,CAWSMSGTGNQPQHF
TRBV27,once,TRBJ2-5,CASSRTGISKTQYF
TRBV28,NA,TRBJ2-7,CASSPDRAYEQYF
TRBV19,once,TRBJ2-3,CASSLGQGGTDTQYF
TRBV5-6,NA,TRBJ2-7,CASSPTGLASYEQYF
TRBV5-1,NA,TRBJ1-1,CASSLAGGRSNTEAFF
TRBV6-5,NA,TRBJ2-2,CASTYGGLTGELFF
TRBV29-1,few,TRBJ2-7,CSVAVGTGNYEQYF
TRBV5-1,few,TRBJ2-1,CASSSPGQGLGQFF
TRBV9,NA,TRBJ2-7,CASSVDGASGAYEQYF
TRBV27,NA,TRBJ2-3,CASSRLAGRADTQYF
TRBV21-1,NA,TRBJ2-1,CASSKVSVSSYNEQFF
TRBV20-1,NA,TRBJ2-3,CSATLEDTQYF
TRBV6-5,NA,TRBJ1-1,CASSSTTALNTEAFF
TRBV7-9,NA,TRBJ1-1,CASSLGVTEGAFF
TRBV2,once,TRBJ1-5,CASRGDSINQPQHF
TRBV28,NA,TRBJ1-1,CASSLEVQGPFF
TRBV7-6,NA,NA,CASSLGASSYEQYF
TRBV9,NA,TRBJ2-2,CASLDPNTGELFF
TRBV30,NA,TRBJ1-3,CAWSGTGNTIYF
TRBV7-2,NA,TRBJ1-1,CASSLSAGRDTEAFF